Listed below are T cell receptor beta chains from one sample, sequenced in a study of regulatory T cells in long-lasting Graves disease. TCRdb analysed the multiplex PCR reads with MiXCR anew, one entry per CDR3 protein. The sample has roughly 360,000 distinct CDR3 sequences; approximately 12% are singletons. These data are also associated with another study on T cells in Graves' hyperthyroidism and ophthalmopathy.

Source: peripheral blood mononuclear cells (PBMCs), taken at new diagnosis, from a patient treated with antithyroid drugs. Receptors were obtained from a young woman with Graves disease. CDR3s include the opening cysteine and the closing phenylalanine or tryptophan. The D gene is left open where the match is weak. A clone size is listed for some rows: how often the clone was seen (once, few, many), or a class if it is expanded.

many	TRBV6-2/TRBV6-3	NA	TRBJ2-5	CASSESNRVGTQYF	TGTGCCAGCAGTGAGTCAAACAGGGTGGGGACCCAGTACTTC
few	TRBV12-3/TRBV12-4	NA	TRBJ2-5	CASSLFRIQETQYF	TGTGCCAGCAGTTTATTTAGGATTCAAGAGACCCAGTACTTC
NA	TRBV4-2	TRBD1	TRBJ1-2	CASSQELSGGNYGYTF	TGTGCCAGCAGCCAAGAGTTGTCAGGGGGTAACTATGGCTACACCTTC
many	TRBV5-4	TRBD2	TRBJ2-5	CASSFPGGAGLAVF	TGTGCCAGCAGCTTTCCCGGTGGGGCCGGACTAGCGGTATTC
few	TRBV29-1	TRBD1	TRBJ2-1	CSVEDFIGGGYNEQFF	TGCAGCGTTGAAGATTTTATAGGGGGCGGATACAATGAGCAGTTCTTC
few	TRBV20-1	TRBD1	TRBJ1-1	CSARYFDRAPEAFF	TGCAGTGCTAGGTACTTCGACAGGGCTCCCGAAGCTTTCTTT
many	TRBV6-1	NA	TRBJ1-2	CASSLDRYGYTF	TGTGCCAGCAGCTTAGACAGATATGGCTACACCTTC
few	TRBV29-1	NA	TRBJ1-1	CSVRDWGGAAFF	TGCAGCGTCAGGGATTGGGGCGGCGCGGCTTTCTTT
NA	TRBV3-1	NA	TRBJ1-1	CASSQDRPFLGAEAFF	TGTGCCAGCAGCCAAGATAGGCCTTTTCTGGGCGCTGAAGCTTTCTTT
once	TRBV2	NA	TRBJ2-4	CARGPGAGNIQYF	TGTGCCAGAGGGCCGGGGGCCGGAAACATTCAGTACTTC
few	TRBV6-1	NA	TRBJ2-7	CASSERLSSYEQYF	TGTGCCAGCAGTGAACGACTAAGCTCCTACGAGCAGTACTTC
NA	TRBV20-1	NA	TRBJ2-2	CSARTSIGMGGELFF	TGCAGTGCTAGGACCTCTATCGGGATGGGCGGGGAGCTGTTTTTT
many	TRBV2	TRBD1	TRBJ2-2	CASSPGTGFANTGELFF	TGTGCCAGCAGTCCTGGGACAGGTTTCGCGAACACCGGGGAGCTGTTTTTT
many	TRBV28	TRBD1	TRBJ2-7	CASSLFGQGSYEQYF	TGTGCCAGCAGTTTATTTGGACAGGGATCCTACGAGCAGTACTTC
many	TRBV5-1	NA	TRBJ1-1	CASSLSSAFMNTEAFF	TGCGCCAGCAGCTTGAGTTCGGCATTCATGAACACTGAAGCTTTCTTT
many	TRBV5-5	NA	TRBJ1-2	CASSSAGVGYTF	TGTGCCAGCAGCTCTGCTGGTGTTGGCTACACCTTC
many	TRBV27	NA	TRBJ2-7	CASSPGVSNYEQYF	TGTGCCAGCAGTCCGGGCGTCAGTAACTACGAGCAGTACTTC
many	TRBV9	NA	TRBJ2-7	CASSGSLDYEQYF	TGTGCCAGCAGCGGAAGTTTAGACTACGAGCAGTACTTC
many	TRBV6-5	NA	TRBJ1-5	CASSYAGGSNQPQHF	TGTGCCAGCAGTTACGCCGGGGGAAGCAATCAGCCCCAGCATTTT
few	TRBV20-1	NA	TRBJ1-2	CSARERTVEGYTF	TGCAGTGCTAGAGAGAGGACAGTTGAAGGCTACACCTTC
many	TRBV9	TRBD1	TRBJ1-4	CASSLGPGQGGEKLFF	TGTGCCAGCAGCCTAGGACCGGGACAGGGGGGTGAAAAACTGTTTTTT
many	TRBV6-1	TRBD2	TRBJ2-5	CASSAERERRETQYF	TGTGCCAGCAGTGCCGAGCGGGAGCGGCGGGAGACCCAGTACTTC
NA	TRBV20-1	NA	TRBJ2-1	CSRNYNEQFF	TGCAGTAGAAACTACAATGAGCAGTTCTTC
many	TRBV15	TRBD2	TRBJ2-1	CAVSLAGEAGNEQFF	TGTGCCGTATCACTAGCGGGAGAAGCGGGCAATGAGCAGTTCTTC
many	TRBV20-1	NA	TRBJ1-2	CSADPNRAANGYTF	TGCAGTGCAGATCCGAACAGGGCGGCAAATGGCTACACCTTC
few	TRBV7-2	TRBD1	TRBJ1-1	CASSPRQGRDTEAFF	TGTGCCAGCAGCCCCCGACAGGGTAGGGACACTGAAGCTTTCTTT
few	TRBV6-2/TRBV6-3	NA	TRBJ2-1	CASSYYTSRVNEQFF	TGTGCCAGCAGTTACTATACTAGTCGGGTGAATGAGCAGTTCTTC